These T cell receptor beta chains were read from a single sample in a study of blood T cell repertoires in COVID-19. The assay was immunoSEQ multiplex PCR, and TCRdb's table has in-frame clones only and misses some. The sample carries 200,000 to 300,000 clones, 88% recorded once. Sequencing was performed on peripheral blood. The source is a man in his sixties who had recovered from COVID-19. Each CDR3 is given with its conserved first and last residue. Fields, in order: CDR3 DNA, CDR3 protein, clone size, V gene, D gene, J gene. The D gene is left open where the match is weak. Only part of the rows carry a size: once, few, many, or a class if the clone is expanded.

DNA: TGTGCCAGCAGTGAATCGGTCGGTGGCTACACCTTC
CDR3: CASSESVGGYTF
size: .
V: TRBV25-1
D: .
J: TRBJ1-2

DNA: TGTGCCAGCAGCTACGACAGGGACTATGGCTACACCTTC
CDR3: CASSYDRDYGYTF
size: .
V: TRBV11-1
D: TRBD1
J: TRBJ1-2

DNA: TGTGCCAGCAGCTTAAGACAGGGCGCCTATGGCTACACCTTC
CDR3: CASSLRQGAYGYTF
size: few
V: TRBV7-9
D: TRBD1
J: TRBJ1-2

DNA: TGTGCCAGCTTGGGACTAGCGGAGACCCAGTACTTC
CDR3: CASLGLAETQYF
size: .
V: TRBV2
D: TRBD2
J: TRBJ2-5

DNA: TGTGCCAGCTCACCAGGGAGCTCTGGAAACACCATATATTTT
CDR3: CASSPGSSGNTIYF
size: .
V: TRBV18
D: .
J: TRBJ1-3

DNA: TGTGCCAGCAGTACCCAGGGGGATGGCTATGGCTACACCTTC
CDR3: CASSTQGDGYGYTF
size: .
V: TRBV27
D: TRBD1
J: TRBJ1-2

DNA: TGTGCCAGCAGCTTGGGGACAGCCGATACGCAGTATTTT
CDR3: CASSLGTADTQYF
size: .
V: TRBV11-2
D: TRBD1
J: TRBJ2-3

DNA: TGTGCCAGCAGCTTAACTTGGCAGGGGGCCGTGGGGACTGAAGCTTTCTTT
CDR3: CASSLTWQGAVGTEAFF
size: .
V: TRBV7-8
D: TRBD1
J: TRBJ1-1

DNA: TGCGCCAGCAGCTTGGTTGTATCGGGGATTCGGTCCGAGCAGTACTTC
CDR3: CASSLVVSGIRSEQYF
size: .
V: TRBV5-1
D: .
J: TRBJ2-7

DNA: TGTGCCAGCAGCGATTTTCAAGGGACAGCATACGAGCAGTACTTC
CDR3: CASSDFQGTAYEQYF
size: .
V: TRBV11-2
D: TRBD1
J: TRBJ2-7

DNA: TGTGCCAGCAGCCAAGATTTCGGGACAGGGGGTCAGCCCCAGCATTTT
CDR3: CASSQDFGTGGQPQHF
size: .
V: TRBV4-2
D: TRBD1
J: TRBJ1-5

DNA: TGTGCCAGCAGTTACCCCGGACAGAATAACTATGGCTACACCTTC
CDR3: CASSYPGQNNYGYTF
size: .
V: TRBV6-2/TRBV6-3
D: .
J: TRBJ1-2

DNA: TGCGCCAGCAGTAGAACCGGTGTTCTAGCGGCCAATGAGCAGTTCTTC
CDR3: CASSRTGVLAANEQFF
size: .
V: TRBV10-2
D: TRBD2
J: TRBJ2-1

DNA: TGTGCCAGTCGTTCCGAAGGGGGGGCATTAAATGAGCAGTTCTTC
CDR3: CASRSEGGALNEQFF
size: .
V: TRBV2
D: .
J: TRBJ2-1

DNA: TGTGCCAGCAGCCAGCTGACAGGGTTCTACGAGCAGTACTTC
CDR3: CASSQLTGFYEQYF
size: .
V: TRBV4-2
D: TRBD1
J: TRBJ2-7

DNA: TGTGCCAGCAGCGTAGCCTTCACCGGGGAGCTGTTTTTT
CDR3: CASSVAFTGELFF
size: .
V: TRBV9
D: .
J: TRBJ2-2

DNA: TGTGCCAGCAGCCCCTACCGAGCCGAAAAACTGTTTTTT
CDR3: CASSPYRAEKLFF
size: once
V: TRBV11-2
D: .
J: TRBJ1-4

DNA: TGTGCCTGGAGTCCAACCGGCGGGTTGGGCAATCAGCCCCAGCATTTT
CDR3: CAWSPTGGLGNQPQHF
size: many
V: TRBV30
D: .
J: TRBJ1-5

DNA: TGTGCCAGCAGTTTCTACAGGGACGAGCAGTACTTC
CDR3: CASSFYRDEQYF
size: .
V: TRBV12-3/TRBV12-4
D: .
J: TRBJ2-7

DNA: TGTGCCAGCAGCAAAGGCCGAGGGGGTCACTCTATCTACAATGAGCAGTTCTTC
CDR3: CASSKGRGGHSIYNEQFF
size: .
V: TRBV21-1
D: .
J: TRBJ2-1

DNA: TGTGCCAGCAGCTTGGACAGCGGGGGGCGGACCTACAATGAGCAGTTCTTC
CDR3: CASSLDSGGRTYNEQFF
size: once
V: TRBV5-5
D: TRBD2
J: TRBJ2-1

DNA: TGTGCCAGCAGTTACTCTTTAACTGAAGCTTTCTTT
CDR3: CASSYSLTEAFF
size: .
V: TRBV6-2/TRBV6-3
D: .
J: TRBJ1-1

DNA: TGTGCCACCAGCATAAGACAGGGGGCTCAAGAGACCCAGTACTTC
CDR3: CATSIRQGAQETQYF
size: .
V: TRBV15
D: TRBD1
J: TRBJ2-5

DNA: TGCGCCAGCAGCCAAGTAAAAAGAGGTTCACCCCTCCACTTT
CDR3: CASSQVKRGSPLHF
size: .
V: TRBV4-1
D: .
J: TRBJ1-6

DNA: TGTGCCAGTAGTGGGGAGGCGCGGGACTATGGCTACACCTTC
CDR3: CASSGEARDYGYTF
size: .
V: TRBV19
D: .
J: TRBJ1-2

DNA: TGTGCTAGTGCCTCACAGGGTCCCACAGATACGCAGTATTTT
CDR3: CASASQGPTDTQYF
size: .
V: TRBV12-5
D: .
J: TRBJ2-3

DNA: TGTGCCAGTAGTATCGGGACAGGGCTCTACGAGCAGTACTTC
CDR3: CASSIGTGLYEQYF
size: .
V: TRBV19
D: TRBD1
J: TRBJ2-7

DNA: TGTGCTAGCAGCTCCCCCGGGACTAAAAGGGTTGGGCAGTATTTT
CDR3: CASSSPGTKRVGQYF
size: .
V: TRBV7-7
D: TRBD2
J: TRBJ2-3

DNA: TGTGCCAGCAGCCAAGGTTACCCGGGAACGCCTTACGAGCAGTACTTC
CDR3: CASSQGYPGTPYEQYF
size: few
V: TRBV3-1/TRBV3-2
D: .
J: TRBJ2-7

DNA: TGTGCTGCGGAGCAGCCCCAGCATTTT
CDR3: CAAEQPQHF
size: .
V: TRBV27
D: .
J: TRBJ1-5

DNA: TGTGCCAGCAGGGTCAACACCTACGAGCAGTACTTC
CDR3: CASRVNTYEQYF
size: .
V: TRBV2
D: .
J: TRBJ2-7

DNA: TGTGCCAGCAGCGCCCGGGGGACAGGGAAAACCGGGGAGCTGTTTTTT
CDR3: CASSARGTGKTGELFF
size: .
V: TRBV9
D: TRBD1
J: TRBJ2-2

DNA: TGTGCCAGCAGTTCCTGGGACAGGAAGGCGGGGTATGGAAACACCATATATTTT
CDR3: CASSSWDRKAGYGNTIYF
size: few
V: TRBV27
D: TRBD1
J: TRBJ1-3

DNA: TGTGCCAGCACTCTAGCGGGGGGCCGGGAGACCCAGTACTTC
CDR3: CASTLAGGRETQYF
size: .
V: TRBV7-9
D: TRBD2
J: TRBJ2-5

DNA: TGTGCCAGCAGCCAAGATGCCCTGGGAGATTCACCCCTCCACTTT
CDR3: CASSQDALGDSPLHF
size: .
V: TRBV3-1/TRBV3-2
D: .
J: TRBJ1-6

DNA: TGCAGCGTTGCCCACGGACAGGGCACAGATACGCAGTATTTT
CDR3: CSVAHGQGTDTQYF
size: few
V: TRBV29-1
D: TRBD1
J: TRBJ2-3

DNA: TGCGCCAGCAGCTTGTCAGGATTTGAGCAGTTCTTC
CDR3: CASSLSGFEQFF
size: once
V: TRBV5-1
D: .
J: TRBJ2-1

DNA: TGTGCCGGCTTGGGACTAGCGAGCTACGAGCAGTACTTC
CDR3: CAGLGLASYEQYF
size: .
V: TRBV2
D: TRBD2
J: TRBJ2-7

DNA: TGTGCCAGCTCTCCCCCGGGACAGGGGAACACCGGGGAGCTGTTTTTT
CDR3: CASSPPGQGNTGELFF
size: .
V: TRBV2
D: TRBD1
J: TRBJ2-2

DNA: TGTGCCAGCAGCTTAACAGGGGAAGAGACCCAGTACTTC
CDR3: CASSLTGEETQYF
size: .
V: TRBV7-9
D: TRBD1
J: TRBJ2-5

DNA: TGTGCCACCAGCAGACAGAACTACGAGCAGTACTTC
CDR3: CATSRQNYEQYF
size: .
V: TRBV15
D: .
J: TRBJ2-7

DNA: TGTGCCAGCAGCTTGGTGGACACTTACAATGAGCAGTTCTTC
CDR3: CASSLVDTYNEQFF
size: .
V: TRBV5-8
D: .
J: TRBJ2-1

DNA: TGTGCCAGCAGCCCCCGGGACAGGGGTGAAAAACTGTTTTTT
CDR3: CASSPRDRGEKLFF
size: .
V: TRBV21-1
D: .
J: TRBJ1-4

DNA: TGTGCCAGCTCACCAGAAAAGGGGGGCTACACCTTC
CDR3: CASSPEKGGYTF
size: .
V: TRBV18
D: .
J: TRBJ1-2

DNA: TGCGCCAGCAGCTCGCGGACAGGGGCGAGCGCTGAAGCTTTCTTT
CDR3: CASSSRTGASAEAFF
size: .
V: TRBV5-1
D: TRBD1
J: TRBJ1-1

DNA: TGCGCCAGCAGCCTACTGGACAGTTACGAGCAGTACTTC
CDR3: CASSLLDSYEQYF
size: .
V: TRBV4-1
D: .
J: TRBJ2-7

DNA: TGTGCCAGCAGCTTAAGGGTTGCGGGGGTGGGCCCAGATACGCAGTATTTT
CDR3: CASSLRVAGVGPDTQYF
size: .
V: TRBV11-3
D: TRBD2
J: TRBJ2-3

DNA: TGTGCCAGCAGCACCGGACAGGGGTACAATGAGCAGTTCTTC
CDR3: CASSTGQGYNEQFF
size: .
V: TRBV5-6
D: TRBD1
J: TRBJ2-1

DNA: TGTGCCAGCAGCCCTCTGCGAGGCTACGAGCAGTACTTC
CDR3: CASSPLRGYEQYF
size: .
V: TRBV3-1/TRBV3-2
D: .
J: TRBJ2-7

DNA: TGCGCCAGCAGCTTGGAAGCGGTCCAAGAGACCCAGTACTTC
CDR3: CASSLEAVQETQYF
size: once
V: TRBV5-1
D: .
J: TRBJ2-5

DNA: TGTGCCAGCAGTGAAGCGCGGCAGGGAGCGGGTAAAGCTTTCTTT
CDR3: CASSEARQGAGKAFF
size: .
V: TRBV2
D: .
J: TRBJ1-1

DNA: TGTGCCAGCAGTACCGGGGGGGCCAACACAGATACGCAGTATTTT
CDR3: CASSTGGANTDTQYF
size: .
V: TRBV6-6
D: TRBD2
J: TRBJ2-3

DNA: TGCGCCAGCAGCCAAGGCTCGTTAGGGACTAGCGGCCGATACGAGCAGTACTTC
CDR3: CASSQGSLGTSGRYEQYF
size: .
V: TRBV4-1
D: TRBD2
J: TRBJ2-7

DNA: TGCGCCAGCAGCTTGGAGAGTGGAAACACCATATATTTT
CDR3: CASSLESGNTIYF
size: .
V: TRBV5-1
D: .
J: TRBJ1-3

DNA: TGTGCCAGCAGAGGACAGGGGGCAAATTCACCCCTCCACTTT
CDR3: CASRGQGANSPLHF
size: .
V: TRBV7-3
D: TRBD1
J: TRBJ1-6